This TCR beta chain derives from a study of T cell changes during pregnancy in multiple sclerosis. TCRdb's copy holds only in-frame clones and misses some; the assay was immunoSEQ multiplex PCR. The table records tens of thousands of clones, about 83% of them present only once. CDR1 is SGHVS, CDR2 FQNEAQ, per germline. The CDR3 loop spans 15 amino acids. Trimming pared 1 base from V and 6 bases from J, leaving 13 bases between. The sequenced sample consisted of peripheral blood from another person, used as feeder cells. This clonotype originated in a human donor whose cells served as feeder cells for cultures in a pregnancy study. The chain combines TRBV7-8 with TRBJ2-1; the D is unclear. Here the CDR3 DNA reads TGTGCCAGCAGCTTAGGTACTTCTCCGGGCAATGAGCAGTTCTTC. Translating gives CASSLGTSPGNEQFF.